This T cell receptor (beta chain) was identified in a study of breast tumors, draining lymph nodes, adjacent tissues (dated by TCRdb to the mid-2010s). With respect to the entire study: The study compared TCR beta repertoires across tumor, adjacent nontumor tissue and axillary lymph nodes from breast cancer patients. The study aimed to assess the relationships and possible T-cell exchange between tumor, surrounding tissue and draining lymph node repertoires in human breast cancer. Beyond this particular receptor, the publication reports: Tumor and nontumor tissue repertoires were found to be significantly more similar in luminal-like than in basal-like breast cancer. The data were considered consistent with most tumor T cells being derived from the lymph node and subsequently expanding within tumor tissue. The study presented the conclusion that tumor T cells originate in lymph nodes as consistent with a hypothesis, not as something directly demonstrated. T-cell repertoire diversity in tumors was found to be lower than in lymph nodes but higher than in nontumor tissue, and preferential V and J gene usage was observed.

Lymph node samples were obtained from the axillary draining lymph nodes of breast cancer patients. This clonotype was detected only once. Its antigen remains unidentified. No base quality information exists; no much larger clone differs at one position. On its own, one read is weak support. TCRdb names Illumina HiSeq 2000 as the instrument used. Multiplex PCR amplification was used to generate the TCR beta chain libraries. High-throughput sequencing was used to analyze the amplified TCR beta chain products. TCRdb passed the public sequencing reads through fastp at Q25 and MiXCR, retaining productive beta sequences. Entries are consolidated by CDR3 protein sequence, retaining the most common genes and DNA. Across this sample there are approximately 130,000 distinct CDR3 sequences, with 21% seen only once. The ten largest clones add up to roughly 2.4% of the sample. This receptor was identified in a female donor with breast cancer. Some clones in this sample may be carry-over from other donors' samples. The sequenced material came from axillary lymph node tissue.

The DNA reads as follows: TGTGCCATCAGTGAGGCAGCGGGAGCACACGAGCAGTACTTC. It codes for CAISEAAGAHEQYF. The chain employs TRBV10-3 and TRBJ2-7, with 8 bases in between that match TRBD2. The CDR3 sequence holds 14 residues, the cysteine and phenylalanine included. The read is trimmed to its CDR3 DNA, 42 bases read in frame from base 1. Compared with germline, V lacks 2 bases and J lacks 5 bases; bases without a gene match: 5. CDR1 and CDR2, per the germline V gene, are ENHRY and SYGVKD.